This T cell receptor (beta chain) is from a study of OX40 agonist ivuxolimab in advanced cancers. Assay used: immunoSEQ multiplex PCR; TCRdb lists only in-frame clones, some missing. Of tens of thousands of clones in the sample, around 81% are singletons; the top ten hold roughly 3%. This clone appeared once. CDR3 length: 15 residues. V shed 5 bases, J shed 4 bases, and the junction held 8 bases outside the gene matches. Germline-derived CDR1 and CDR2 are LNHDA and SQIVND (reference sequence). The chain links TRBV19 to TRBJ1-1; 9 bases line up with TRBD1. This specimen was CD4+ or CD8+ T cells sorted from blood, taken in a trial of the OX40 agonist ivuxolimab. The receptor comes from an adult with an advanced solid tumor such as melanoma, head and neck, liver or kidney cancer. The CDR3 is CASSPPGQGFTEAFF. CDR3 bases: TGTGCCAGTAGTCCTCCGGGACAGGGTTTCACTGAAGCTTTCTTT.